This T cell receptor beta chain was profiled in a study of T cell repertoires in cytomegalovirus infection. Background on the study: Indicated by public TCR beta signatures were CMV infection and matching HLA type. General study results and limits: Carriers of CMV plus the relevant HLA were identified by cumulative public TCR beta family frequency. HLA-C-restricted CMV-specific TCR beta clonotypes prevailed in the ex vivo response.

In germline, CDR1 is MNHEY, CDR2 SMNVEV (reference sequence). There are 14 residues in the CDR3. Trimming at V came to 6 bases and at J to 2 bases, leaving 5 bases not matched to a gene. A few counts support this clonotype. Its target is unknown. TCRdb fed the reads into MiXCR, producing one record per CDR3 protein. Counted here are approximately 500,000 distinct CDR3 sequences, 16% occurring once; the ten biggest clones make up about 24%. This clonotype originated in a human donor in good health (CMV status not recorded). Some clones in this sample may be carry-over from other donors' samples. The V and J genes are TRBV27 and TRBJ2-7, with TRBD1 matching 9 bases. Sequenced input: CD8+ T cells from PBMCs. The CDR3 here is CASRDRGWPYEQYF. Here the CDR3 DNA reads TGTGCCAGCAGAGACAGGGGGTGGCCCTACGAGCAGTACTTC.